This TCR beta chain was sequenced in a study of long-term antiretroviral therapy in people with HIV. The study, taken as a whole, reports: Diversity increased after ART yet remained lower than in transplant donor controls. It was observed that HIV repertoires exhibited narrower CDR3 length ranges than controls.

Survey-level resolution applied to immunoSEQ assay v3.0. Sequencing targeted roughly 40,000-50,000 T-cell genomes per sample. Generated by immunoSEQ multiplex PCR, the TCRdb table keeps only in-frame clones and is missing some. The sample has 25,000 to 30,000 clones; about 94% are singletons. With regard to this clone: Its antigen is still unknown.

The sample here was unsorted PBMCs, taken just over 7.2 years after starting antiretroviral therapy. This clonotype originated in a man aged 45-60 years with HIV.

The CDR3 nucleotides are TGTGCCAGCAGCTGGTACGGGGAAGAGGGGGAGTTCTTC. Translation gives CASSWYGEEGEFF. The chain uses TRBV7-2 and TRBJ2-1; D is possibly TRBD1 (6 bases). The CDR3 consists of 13 residues. The V and J ends lost 4 bases and 14 bases respectively, with 18 bases between them. Germline V gene lookup returns CDR1 SGHTA and CDR2 FQGNSA.